The rows below give T cell receptor beta chains drawn from one sample of a study of CD8+ T cells in alopecia areata. The method was immunoSEQ multiplex PCR; TCRdb's version includes in-frame clones alone and lacks a portion of them. The sample consists of approximately 100,000 clones, roughly three fifths of them appearing once. The source material was CD8+ T cells sorted from blood, sampled at approximately week 56, from a patient treated with tofacitinib. The receptors originated from a human donor with alopecia areata. The CDR3 runs from the conserved cysteine through the conserved F or W. A D gene is named only where the DNA matches it firmly. Expanded clones are given a class, and other clones once, few, many or no size at all.

j_gene,d_gene,abundance,v_gene,CDR3nt,CDR3aa
TRBJ1-2,NA,NA,TRBV4-1,TGCGCCAGCAGCCCCGGGACGGAGAGGACCCGAGGCACCTTC,CASSPGTERTRGTF
TRBJ2-7,NA,NA,TRBV29-1,TGCAGCGTTCCGCTTGATGGCGAGCAGTACTTC,CSVPLDGEQYF
TRBJ2-7,NA,NA,TRBV7-8,TGTGCCAGCAGCTTAGATGGCAGCTACGAGCAGTACTTC,CASSLDGSYEQYF
TRBJ2-5,NA,few,TRBV27,TGTGCCAGCAGTCCCAATAGGGGGGCCAAAGAGACCCAGTACTTC,CASSPNRGAKETQYF
TRBJ2-3,TRBD1,NA,TRBV7-2,TGTGCCAGCAGCAAAGTGACAGGGCCATTTCGCACAGATACGCAGTATTTT,CASSKVTGPFRTDTQYF
TRBJ2-1,NA,NA,TRBV5-1,TGCGCCAGCAGCTTGGGGCTAGAGGTATACAATGAGCAGTTCTTC,CASSLGLEVYNEQFF
TRBJ2-7,NA,NA,TRBV4-1,TGCGCCAGCAGCCACACACAGGCCTACGAGCAGTACTTC,CASSHTQAYEQYF
TRBJ1-2,TRBD1,NA,TRBV14,TGTGCCAGCAGCCAAGTGTCAGGGGGCGACTACACCTTC,CASSQVSGGDYTF
TRBJ1-2,NA,NA,TRBV13,TGTGCCAGCAGCTTAGGGGGGGACGGCTACACCTTC,CASSLGGDGYTF
TRBJ2-7,NA,few,TRBV11-2,TGTGCCAGCAGCTCCACAGGGAACGAGCAGTACTTC,CASSSTGNEQYF
TRBJ1-5,NA,NA,TRBV10-3,TGTGCCATCAGTCCCGGGGGTATCAATCAGCCCCAGCATTTT,CAISPGGINQPQHF
TRBJ1-2,TRBD1,NA,TRBV29-1,TGCAGCGTTGAATCGACGACAGGGGGCGCGCATGGCTACACCTTC,CSVESTTGGAHGYTF
TRBJ2-1,NA,few,TRBV13,TGTGCCAGCAGCCCAGGGGGGGGGCCATCCTACAATGAGCAGTTCTTC,CASSPGGGPSYNEQFF
TRBJ1-2,NA,NA,TRBV25-1,TGTGCCAGCTGGGGGGGGAACTATGGCTACACCTTC,CASWGGNYGYTF
TRBJ2-1,TRBD2,few,TRBV5-6,TGTGCCAGCAGCCTGGGACTAGCGGCGGTCTACAATGAGCAGTTCTTC,CASSLGLAAVYNEQFF
TRBJ2-2,NA,NA,TRBV27,TGTGCCAGCAGTTTAGATGTCGGGCCCGGGGAGCTGTTTTTT,CASSLDVGPGELFF
TRBJ2-3,TRBD2,few,TRBV7-2,TGTGCCAGCAGCCGCCCGGGGGGGCAAGATACGCAGTATTTT,CASSRPGGQDTQYF
TRBJ1-5,TRBD1,NA,TRBV12-5,TGTGCTAGTGGTGGGACAGGTGAAGCCAATCAGCCCCAGCATTTT,CASGGTGEANQPQHF
TRBJ1-2,NA,NA,TRBV7-9,TGTGCCAGCAGCGGGGGCAGGTTCTATGGCTACACCTTC,CASSGGRFYGYTF
TRBJ1-4,NA,NA,TRBV30,TGTGCCTGGAGTAGTTACAATGAAAAACTGTTTTTT,CAWSSYNEKLFF
TRBJ2-5,TRBD2,few,TRBV7-8,TGTGCCAGCAGCTTGGAGACGGGGCGGGGGAGTAAACAAGAGACCCAGTACTTC,CASSLETGRGSKQETQYF
TRBJ1-1,TRBD1,NA,TRBV7-9,TGTGCCAGCAGCTTAGCCGAGACAGGGTTAGTTGGGTCGGACACTGAAGCTTTCTTT,CASSLAETGLVGSDTEAFF
TRBJ2-7,NA,NA,TRBV13,TGTGCCAGCAGCCCAGGACAGAGCTCCTACGAGCAGTACTTC,CASSPGQSSYEQYF
TRBJ2-3,NA,NA,TRBV28,TGTGCCAGCAGTCCCCCGGGGGGCATCACAGATACGCAGTATTTT,CASSPPGGITDTQYF
TRBJ1-1,TRBD1,NA,TRBV7-8,TGTGCCAGCAGCCCCTGGACAGGGCTGAACACTGAAGCTTTCTTT,CASSPWTGLNTEAFF
TRBJ1-1,NA,NA,TRBV7-2,TGTGCCAGCAGCTTGAACTCGAACACTGAAGCTTTCTTT,CASSLNSNTEAFF
TRBJ1-2,TRBD1,NA,TRBV2,TGTGCCAGCAGTATCCCGGGACAGGGGGCCCCTAAACCCTATGGCTACACCTTC,CASSIPGQGAPKPYGYTF
TRBJ2-1,TRBD2,few,TRBV29-1,TGCAGCGTTGACGGTCTAGCGGGGGGGCCGAGTGAGCAGTTCTTC,CSVDGLAGGPSEQFF
TRBJ2-2,NA,NA,TRBV19,TGTGCCAGTAGTATCCCCCCCGTAAGACTATCGAACACCGGGGAGCTGTTTTTT,CASSIPPVRLSNTGELFF
TRBJ1-2,NA,few,TRBV9,TGTGCCAGCAGCGTGATGTCGGGACCCGGCTATGGCTACACCTTC,CASSVMSGPGYGYTF
TRBJ2-1,NA,NA,TRBV7-8,TGTGCCAGCAGCCCCCGGCGGAATGAGCAGTTCTTC,CASSPRRNEQFF
TRBJ2-7,NA,NA,TRBV25-1,TGTGCCAGCGAGGGCAGATCCTACGAGCAGTACTTC,CASEGRSYEQYF
TRBJ2-2,TRBD1,few,TRBV23-1,TGCGCCAGCAGTCACCGGGACAGCGCGAACACCGGGGAGCTGTTTTTT,CASSHRDSANTGELFF
TRBJ2-3,NA,NA,TRBV9,TGTGCCAGCAGCGTAGTATCGGGTGCAGATACGCAGTATTTT,CASSVVSGADTQYF
TRBJ2-5,NA,once,TRBV15,TGTGCCACCAGCAGAACATCTTTTCAAGAGACCCAGTACTTC,CATSRTSFQETQYF
TRBJ1-1,NA,NA,TRBV13,TGTGCCAGCACCTTTCCCACGGGCACTGAAGCTTTCTTT,CASTFPTGTEAFF
TRBJ2-3,TRBD1,NA,TRBV7-2,TGTGCCAGCAGCCGACGGACAGGGTCCACGAGTACGCAGTATTTT,CASSRRTGSTSTQYF
TRBJ2-3,NA,few,TRBV29-1,TGCAGCGCCCGACTGAGCACAGATACGCAGTATTTT,CSARLSTDTQYF
TRBJ2-5,NA,NA,TRBV7-9,TGTGCCAGCAGCCCTATGGAACTAGTAAAAGAGACCCAGTACTTC,CASSPMELVKETQYF
TRBJ1-1,TRBD1,NA,TRBV29-1,TGCAGCGTGATGACAGGGGGCTGGGGCACTGAAGCTTTCTTT,CSVMTGGWGTEAFF
TRBJ1-1,TRBD1,few,TRBV7-9,TGTGCCAGCAGCTCCGACAGGGATGCTTTCTTT,CASSSDRDAFF
TRBJ2-2,NA,NA,TRBV10-3,TGTGCCATCAGGAAAGGGTCCCAGACCGGGGAGCTGTTTTTT,CAIRKGSQTGELFF
TRBJ2-7,NA,few,TRBV4-1,TGCGCCAGCAGCCACCCGGATCGGGACAACTCCTACGAGCAGTACTTC,CASSHPDRDNSYEQYF
TRBJ2-5,NA,NA,TRBV7-6,TGTGCCAGCAGCTTACCCACCGGGTCGCGGGAGACCCAGTACTTC,CASSLPTGSRETQYF
TRBJ2-5,TRBD1,NA,TRBV27,TGTGCCAGCAGCCATACCGGGACAGGGGGCCAAGAGACCCAGTACTTC,CASSHTGTGGQETQYF
TRBJ1-5,NA,NA,TRBV30,TGTGCCTGGAGTGAATACGCTAGTGGGCCCCAGCATTTT,CAWSEYASGPQHF
TRBJ2-5,NA,NA,TRBV11-2,TGTGCCAGCAGCTTAGGGGCCGTCTCGGGAGAGACCCAGTACTTC,CASSLGAVSGETQYF
TRBJ1-5,NA,few,TRBV4-1,TGCGCCAGCAGCCACGGGCCGGATTCTAGCAATCAGCCCCAGCATTTT,CASSHGPDSSNQPQHF
TRBJ2-2,NA,NA,TRBV19,TGTGCCAGTAGTTGGTTGACCGGGGAGCTGTTTTTT,CASSWLTGELFF
TRBJ1-5,NA,NA,TRBV4-1,TGCGCCAGCAGCCAAACCACTGACAATCAGCCCCAGCATTTT,CASSQTTDNQPQHF
TRBJ2-5,NA,few,TRBV5-1,TGCGCCAGCAGCTTGACGGAGACCCAGTACTTC,CASSLTETQYF
TRBJ2-5,TRBD2,NA,TRBV4-2,TGTGCCAGCAGCCATGGCGAGCGGGGGCGAGAAGAGACCCAGTACTTC,CASSHGERGREETQYF
TRBJ2-5,NA,NA,TRBV13,TGTGCCAGCAGCTTAGGGACCCCGCGTGAGACCCAGTACTTC,CASSLGTPRETQYF